This T cell receptor beta chain was found in a study of T cell repertoires in cytomegalovirus infection. Notes on the study in general: In two of eight donors, the top clonotype was HLA-C-restricted CMV-specific.

Each CDR3 protein is one row after TCRdb ran MiXCR on the reads. This sample carries 450,000 to 600,000 distinct CDR3 sequences, 33% of them seen once, and the ten largest clones take roughly 15%. This clonotype was detected many times. Its antigen is unidentified. The TCR comes from a human donor in good health (CMV status not recorded). Some clones in this sample may be carry-over from other donors' samples. Sequencing was performed on cultured PBMCs, taken from culture after CMV antigen stimulation.

This CDR3 is CASSLAAYTDTQYF. For the CDR3, the DNA is TGTGCCAGCAGCTTAGCGGCTTACACAGATACGCAGTATTTT. The V call is TRBV7-2, the J call TRBJ2-3, with unresolved D. V was pared by 0 bases and J by 2 bases, with 6 bases between. This CDR3 comprises 14 residues. Germline-derived CDR1 and CDR2 are SGHTA and FQGNSA.